The 7 T cell receptor beta chains reported below all come from one sample, sequenced in a study of blood T cell repertoires in COVID-19. Sequenced by immunoSEQ multiplex PCR; TCRdb stores in-frame clones only, minus some. The sample lists tens of thousands of clones; 80% to 90% were seen once. Specimen: peripheral blood. The source of these receptors is a man aged 45 to 65 with acute or convalescent COVID-19.

About this clone: A read error may produce the germline difference seen at one junction end. The chain combines TRBV18 with TRBJ2-4; 10 positions match TRBD1. This CDR3 contains 14 residues. Germline V gene data show CDR1 as KGHSH and CDR2 as LQKENI. The chain's CDR3 is CASSPSRDRGVVDF. CDR3 sequence (DNA): TGTGCCAGCTCACCAAGCCGGGACAGGGGCGTCGTGGACTTC.

The rearrangement joins TRBV7-3 to TRBJ1-1; 7 nucleotides agree with TRBD1. J gave up 8 bases and V 3 bases, and 6 bases lay outside the gene matches. Germline lookup yields CDR1 SGHTA and CDR2 FQGTGA. CDR3 length equals 13 residues. The CDR3 spells CASSFQTGQEAFF. CDR3 DNA sequence: TGTGCCAGCAGCTTCCAGACAGGGCAGGAAGCTTTCTTT.

This clone has a single count. As DNA, the CDR3 is TGTGCCAGCAGGCGGGATCTCCGAACAGATACGCAGTATTTT. Translating it yields CASRRDLRTDTQYF. V is TRBV7-2 and J is TRBJ2-3; TRBD2 is a possible D gene (6 bases). Trimming shortened V by 6 bases and J by 3 bases, and 13 bases separated the two germline ends. From germline, CDR1 is SGHTA and CDR2 FQGNSA. The length of the CDR3 is 14 residues. The variable domain in full, with the rest retrieved from reference TRBV7-2 and TRBJ2-3, is GAGVSQSPSNKVTEKGKDVELRCDPISGHTALYWYRQSLGQGLEFLIYFQGNSAPDKSGLPSDRFSAERTGGSVSTLTIQRTQQEDSAVYLCASRRDLRTDTQYFGPGTRLTVL.

The chain carries TRBV3-1 (or the pseudogene TRBV3-2) and TRBJ1-2; D is ambiguous. This CDR3 contains 17 residues. CDR1 and CDR2 (germline): LGHDT, YNNKEL (reference sequence). The V end lost 2 bases, the J end lost 0 bases, and 16 bases lay between the germline ends. The CDR3 is CASSQTAIRFPNYGYTF. DNA of the CDR3: TGTGCCAGCAGCCAAACTGCGATCAGGTTTCCTAACTATGGCTACACCTTC.

The rearrangement links TRBV9 to TRBJ2-1; TRBD2 might be the D (6 bases). Between the trimmed V and J ends, which lost 3 bases and 6 bases, there was a span of 19 bases. The germline V gene encodes CDR1 SGDLS and CDR2 YYNGEE. The CDR3 has 16 amino acids. The CDR3 DNA reads TGTGCCAGCAGCGCTCGACTTGGGGGAGGCACCAATGAGCAGTTCTTC. Protein sequence: CASSARLGGGTNEQFF.

The chain joins TRBV3-1 (or the pseudogene TRBV3-2) to TRBJ2-7; no clear D. The V gene's germline CDR1 is LGHDT and CDR2 YNNKEL (reference sequence). With 4 bases removed from V and 6 bases from J, the gap between germline ends came to 16 bases. This CDR3 comprises 14 residues. CDR3: CASSPSQFESEQYF. CDR3 nucleotides: TGTGCCAGCAGCCCCTCTCAATTCGAGAGCGAGCAGTACTTC.

This rearrangement joins TRBV25-1 to TRBJ1-2; 10 bases agree with TRBD1. With V trimmed by 10 bases and J by 9 bases, 11 bases remained unmatched. Per the germline V gene, CDR1 is MGHDK and CDR2 is SYGVNS. This CDR3 contains 13 residues. The CDR3 loop is CANPGQGSDSYTF. The DNA of the CDR3 is TGTGCCAACCCGGGACAGGGGTCAGATAGCTACACCTTC.